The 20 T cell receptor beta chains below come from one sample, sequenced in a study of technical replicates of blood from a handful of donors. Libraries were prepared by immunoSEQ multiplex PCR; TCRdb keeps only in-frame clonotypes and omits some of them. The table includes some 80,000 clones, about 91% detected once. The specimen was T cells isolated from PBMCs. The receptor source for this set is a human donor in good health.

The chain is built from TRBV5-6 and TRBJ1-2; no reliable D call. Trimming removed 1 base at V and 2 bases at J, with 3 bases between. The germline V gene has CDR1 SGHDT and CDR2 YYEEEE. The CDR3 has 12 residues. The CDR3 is CASSLLNYGYTF. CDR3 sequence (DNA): TGTGCCAGCAGCTTGCTGAACTATGGCTACACCTTC. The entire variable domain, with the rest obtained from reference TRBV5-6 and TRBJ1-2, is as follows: DAGVTQSPTHLIKTRGQQVTLRCSPKSGHDTVSWYQQALGQGPQFIFQYYEEEERQRGNFPDRFSGHQFPNYSSELNVNALLLGDSALYLCASSLLNYGYTFGSGTRLTVV.

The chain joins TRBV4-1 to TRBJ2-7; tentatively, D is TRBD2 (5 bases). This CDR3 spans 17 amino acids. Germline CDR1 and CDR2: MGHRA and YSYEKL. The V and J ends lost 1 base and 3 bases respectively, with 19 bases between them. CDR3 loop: CASSQGRIRPSLYEQYF. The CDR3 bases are TGCGCCAGCAGCCAAGGAAGAATTCGCCCTAGCCTCTACGAGCAGTACTTC.

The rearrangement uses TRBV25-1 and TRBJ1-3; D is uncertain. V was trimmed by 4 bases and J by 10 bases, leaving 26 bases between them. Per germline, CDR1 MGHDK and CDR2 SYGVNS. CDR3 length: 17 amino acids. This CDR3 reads CASSASHESNPVLTIYF. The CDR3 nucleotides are TGTGCCAGCAGTGCAAGCCATGAATCCAATCCCGTGCTTACCATATATTTT.

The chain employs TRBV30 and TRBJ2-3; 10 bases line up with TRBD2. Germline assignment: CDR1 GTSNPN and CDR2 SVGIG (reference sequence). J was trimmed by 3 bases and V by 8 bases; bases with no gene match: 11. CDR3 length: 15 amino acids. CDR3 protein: CAQNEGTSATDTQYF. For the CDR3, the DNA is TGTGCCCAGAATGAGGGGACTAGCGCTACAGATACGCAGTATTTT.

The CDR3 sequence: CASSYSGTAYEQYF. The CDR3 coding sequence is TGTGCCAGCAGTTACTCGGGGACAGCCTACGAGCAGTACTTC. V is TRBV6-5 and J is TRBJ2-7; 7 positions agree with TRBD1. The ends lost 0 bases at V and 2 bases at J; junction bases unmatched: 1. The V gene's germline CDR1 is MNHEY and CDR2 SVGAGI. The CDR3 spans 14 residues.

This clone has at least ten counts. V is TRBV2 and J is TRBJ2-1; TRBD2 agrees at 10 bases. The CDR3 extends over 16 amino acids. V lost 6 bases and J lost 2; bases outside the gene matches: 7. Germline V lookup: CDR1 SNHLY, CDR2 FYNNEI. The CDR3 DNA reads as TGTGCCAGCAGCGAATGGACTAGCGGCGCCTACAATGAGCAGTTCTTC. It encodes CASSEWTSGAYNEQFF. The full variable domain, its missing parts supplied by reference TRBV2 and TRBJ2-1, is EPEVTQTPSHQVTQMGQEVILRCVPISNHLYFYWYRQILGQKVEFLVSFYNNEISEKSEIFDDQFSVERPDGSNFTLKIRSTKLEDSAMYFCASSEWTSGAYNEQFFGPGTRLTVL.

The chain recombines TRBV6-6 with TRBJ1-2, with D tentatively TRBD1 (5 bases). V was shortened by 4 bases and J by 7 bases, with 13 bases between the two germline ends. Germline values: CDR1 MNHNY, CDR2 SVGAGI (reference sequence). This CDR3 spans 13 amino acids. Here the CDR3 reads CASSSFDRAGYTF. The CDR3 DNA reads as TGTGCCAGCAGTTCCTTTGACAGAGCTGGCTACACCTTC.

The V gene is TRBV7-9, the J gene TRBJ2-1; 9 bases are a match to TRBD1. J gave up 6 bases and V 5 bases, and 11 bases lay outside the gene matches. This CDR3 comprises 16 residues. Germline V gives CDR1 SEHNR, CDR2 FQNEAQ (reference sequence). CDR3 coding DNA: TGTGCCAGCAGCCAAGGGGCGGGACAGGGATTCAATGAGCAGTTCTTC. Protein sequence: CASSQGAGQGFNEQFF.

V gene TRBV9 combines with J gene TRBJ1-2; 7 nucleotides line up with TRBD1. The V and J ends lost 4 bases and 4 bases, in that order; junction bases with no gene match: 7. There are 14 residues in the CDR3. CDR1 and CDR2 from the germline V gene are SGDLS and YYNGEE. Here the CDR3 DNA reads TGTGCCAGCAGCCCCCCTTGGGACAGCTATGGCTACACCTTC. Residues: CASSPPWDSYGYTF.

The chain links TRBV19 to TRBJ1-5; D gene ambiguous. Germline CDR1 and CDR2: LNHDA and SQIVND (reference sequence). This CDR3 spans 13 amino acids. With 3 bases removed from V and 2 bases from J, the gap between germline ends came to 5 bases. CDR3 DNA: TGTGCCAGTAGTATTCGTCGCAATCAGCCCCAGCATTTT. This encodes CASSIRRNQPQHF.

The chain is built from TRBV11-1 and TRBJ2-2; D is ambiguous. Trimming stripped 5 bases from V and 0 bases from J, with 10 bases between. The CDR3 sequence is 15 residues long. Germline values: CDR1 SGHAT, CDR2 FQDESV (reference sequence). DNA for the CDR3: TGTGCCAGCAGCCGACTGTTAACGAACACCGGGGAGCTGTTTTTT. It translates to CASSRLLTNTGELFF.

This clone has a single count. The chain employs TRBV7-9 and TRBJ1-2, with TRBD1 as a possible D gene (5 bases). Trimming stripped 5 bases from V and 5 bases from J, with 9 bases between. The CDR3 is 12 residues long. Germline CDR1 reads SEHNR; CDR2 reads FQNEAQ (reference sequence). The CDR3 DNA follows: TGTGCCAGCAGCGTCGACAGTTATGGCTACACCTTC. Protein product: CASSVDSYGYTF.

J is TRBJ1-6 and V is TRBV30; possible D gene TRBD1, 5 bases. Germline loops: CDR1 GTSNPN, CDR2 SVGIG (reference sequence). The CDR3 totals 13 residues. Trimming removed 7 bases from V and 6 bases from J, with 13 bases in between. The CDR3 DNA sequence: TGTGCCTTGGGGCCTTCCGGTAATTCACCCCTCCACTTT. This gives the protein CALGPSGNSPLHF.

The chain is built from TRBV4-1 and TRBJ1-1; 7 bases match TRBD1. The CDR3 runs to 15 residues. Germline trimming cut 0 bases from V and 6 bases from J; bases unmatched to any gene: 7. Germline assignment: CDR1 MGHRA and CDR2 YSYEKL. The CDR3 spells CASSQDPGGMAEAFF. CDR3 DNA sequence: TGCGCCAGCAGCCAAGATCCAGGGGGTATGGCTGAAGCTTTCTTT.

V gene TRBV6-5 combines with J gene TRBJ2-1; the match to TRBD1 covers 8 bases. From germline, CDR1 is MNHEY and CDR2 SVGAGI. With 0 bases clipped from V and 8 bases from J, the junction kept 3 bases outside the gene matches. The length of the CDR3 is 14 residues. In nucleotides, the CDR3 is TGTGCCAGCAGTTACTCGACAGGGGTGTATGAGCAGTTCTTC. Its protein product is CASSYSTGVYEQFF.

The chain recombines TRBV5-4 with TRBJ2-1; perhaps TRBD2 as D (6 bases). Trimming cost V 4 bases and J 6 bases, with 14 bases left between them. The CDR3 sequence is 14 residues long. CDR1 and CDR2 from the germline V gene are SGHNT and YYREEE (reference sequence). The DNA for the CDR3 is TGTGCCAGCAGCCAGGGACTCCGGGGCAATGAGCAGTTCTTC. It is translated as CASSQGLRGNEQFF.

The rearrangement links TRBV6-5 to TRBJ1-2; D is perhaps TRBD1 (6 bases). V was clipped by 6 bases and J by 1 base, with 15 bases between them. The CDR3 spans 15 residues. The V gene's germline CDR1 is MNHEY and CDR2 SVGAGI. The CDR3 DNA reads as TGTGCCAGCAGACTACAGGGATCATTTAACTATGGCTACACCTTC. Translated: CASRLQGSFNYGYTF.

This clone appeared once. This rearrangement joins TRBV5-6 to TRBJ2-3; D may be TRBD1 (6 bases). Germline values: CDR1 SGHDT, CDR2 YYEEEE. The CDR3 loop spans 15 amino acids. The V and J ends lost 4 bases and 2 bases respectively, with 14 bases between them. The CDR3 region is CASSTDSYYTDTQYF. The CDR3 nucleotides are TGTGCCAGCAGCACGGACAGCTACTACACAGATACGCAGTATTTT.

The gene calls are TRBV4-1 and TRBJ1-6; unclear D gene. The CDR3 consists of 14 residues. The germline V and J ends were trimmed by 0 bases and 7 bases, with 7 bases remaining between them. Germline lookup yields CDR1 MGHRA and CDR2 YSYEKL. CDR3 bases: TGCGCCAGCAGCCAAGAACGGGAGAATTCACCCCTCCACTTT. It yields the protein CASSQERENSPLHF.

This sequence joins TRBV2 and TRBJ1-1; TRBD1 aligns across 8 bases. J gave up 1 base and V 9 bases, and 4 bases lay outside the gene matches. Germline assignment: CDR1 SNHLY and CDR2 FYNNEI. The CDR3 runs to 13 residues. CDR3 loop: CAREGQENTEAFF. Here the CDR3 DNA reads TGTGCCAGAGAGGGACAGGAGAACACTGAAGCTTTCTTT.